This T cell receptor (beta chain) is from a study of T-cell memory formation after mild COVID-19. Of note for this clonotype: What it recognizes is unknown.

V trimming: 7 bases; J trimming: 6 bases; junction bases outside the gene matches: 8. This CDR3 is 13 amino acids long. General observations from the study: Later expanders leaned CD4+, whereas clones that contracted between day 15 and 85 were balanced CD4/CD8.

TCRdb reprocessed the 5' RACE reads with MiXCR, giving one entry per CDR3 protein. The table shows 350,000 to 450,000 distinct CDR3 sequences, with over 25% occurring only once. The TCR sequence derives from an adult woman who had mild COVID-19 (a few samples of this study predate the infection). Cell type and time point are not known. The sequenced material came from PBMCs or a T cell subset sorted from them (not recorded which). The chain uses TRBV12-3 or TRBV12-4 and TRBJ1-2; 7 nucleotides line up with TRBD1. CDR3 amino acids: CASTQGGRDGYTF. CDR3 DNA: TGTGCCAGCACCCAGGGGGGTCGCGATGGCTACACCTTC.